This paragraph covers one TCR beta chain sequence. This specimen belongs to a study of OX40 agonist ivuxolimab in advanced cancers. Study in general: Ivuxolimab, an antibody that agonizes OX40 (CD134), was administered to the patients. Prior anti-PD-1, anti-PD-L1 or anti-CTLA-4 therapy did not bar entry, and less than 50% had some.

Clones were read by immunoSEQ multiplex PCR, and TCRdb kept only the in-frame ones, dropping some. The table shows approximately 100,000 clones, with approximately 90% occurring only once. V lost 5 bases, J lost 0 bases, and 11 bases lay in between. This CDR3 comprises 14 residues. The V gene's germline CDR1 is SNHLY and CDR2 FYNNEI. This TCR was sampled from an adult with an advanced solid tumor such as melanoma, head and neck, liver or kidney cancer. Here the sequenced sample was CD4+ or CD8+ T cells sorted from blood, taken in a trial of the OX40 agonist ivuxolimab. V usage is TRBV2 and J usage is TRBJ2-7; D may be TRBD1 (6 bases). The CDR3 DNA follows: TGTGCCAGCAGTTACAGGGTTACCTCCTACGAGCAGTACTTC. Translated, it gives CASSYRVTSYEQYF.